Each of the 29 T cell receptor beta chains below was sequenced from the same sample in a study of blood T cell repertoires in COVID-19. Method: immunoSEQ multiplex PCR; TCRdb's copy keeps in-frame clones and lacks some. In the table there are approximately 51,000 clones, about nine tenths of which are singletons. Sequencing was done on a sample of peripheral blood. All receptors come from a man aged 50 to 60 with active COVID-19.

This clone has only one observation. The chain couples TRBV14 to TRBJ1-1, with no clear D. This CDR3 has 12 amino acids. The ends were cut back, 0 bases at V and 5 bases at J, with 4 bases in the middle. CDR1 SGHDN and CDR2 FVKESK come from the germline V gene. CDR3 in DNA: TGTGCCAGCAGCCAAGATCGGACTGAAGCTTTCTTT. This gives the protein CASSQDRTEAFF.

This chain joins TRBV10-3 and TRBJ2-7, with D unresolved. V lost 3 bases and J lost 2, with 8 bases in between. Germline values: CDR1 ENHRY, CDR2 SYGVKD. The CDR3 has 13 residues. CDR3 amino acids: CAISDGETYEQYF. The CDR3 DNA sequence: TGTGCCATCAGTGACGGTGAGACCTACGAGCAGTACTTC.

The V call is TRBV7-9, the J call TRBJ1-2, with 7 nucleotides matching TRBD1. The germline CDR1 and CDR2 sequences are SEHNR and FQNEAQ (reference sequence). Unmatched junction bases numbered 3, after V lost 5 bases and J lost 3 bases. This CDR3 contains 13 residues. CDR3 bases: TGTGCCAGCAGCCCTACAGGGGACTATGGCTACACCTTC. It encodes CASSPTGDYGYTF.

The rearrangement joins TRBV5-1 to TRBJ2-1; 13 nucleotides agree with TRBD2. In germline, CDR1 is SGHRS, CDR2 YFSETQ. The CDR3 covers 15 residues. Trimming removed 4 bases from V and 5 bases from J; junction bases left unmatched: 3. The CDR3: CASSLGTSGNNEQFF. The CDR3 coding sequence is TGCGCCAGCAGCCTCGGGACTAGCGGGAACAATGAGCAGTTCTTC. Filled out from reference TRBV5-1 and TRBJ2-1, the complete variable domain reads KAGVTQTPRYLIKTRGQQVTLSCSPISGHRSVSWYQQTPGQGLQFLFEYFSETQRNKGNFPGRFSGRQFSNSRSEMNVSTLELGDSALYLCASSLGTSGNNEQFFGPGTRLTVL.

This chain links TRBV30 with TRBJ1-3; 7 bases map to TRBD1. CDR1 is GTSNPN, CDR2 SVGIG, per germline (reference sequence). CDR3 length equals 17 residues. V gave up 5 bases and J gave up 5 bases; unmatched junction bases: 18. The CDR3 loop is CAWQQTIDGTARNTIYF. The DNA for the CDR3 is TGTGCCTGGCAACAAACGATCGATGGGACAGCTAGAAACACCATATATTTT.

The chain uses TRBV5-1 and TRBJ1-5; 7 nucleotides match TRBD1. CDR1 is SGHRS and CDR2 is YFSETQ in the germline V gene. V gave up 4 bases and J gave up 0 bases; unmatched junction bases: 7. The CDR3 covers 16 residues. CDR3 nucleotide sequence: TGCGCCAGCAGCACCGGGACAGCGGATAGCAATCAGCCCCAGCATTTT. It is translated as CASSTGTADSNQPQHF.

The chain recombines TRBV6-1 with TRBJ1-5, with TRBD1 identical over 8 bases. V gave up 4 bases and J gave up 3 bases; unmatched junction bases: 11. CDR1 MNHNS and CDR2 SASEGT come from the germline V gene. The CDR3 consists of 17 residues. CDR3 amino acids: CASSARTGRAVNQPQHF. In DNA form, the CDR3 reads TGTGCCAGCAGTGCAAGGACAGGGAGGGCGGTCAATCAGCCCCAGCATTTT.

This chain connects TRBV7-2 to TRBJ2-3; possible D gene TRBD1, 6 bases. From germline, CDR1 is SGHTA and CDR2 FQGNSA. CDR3 size: 17 residues. The V end lost 5 bases, the J end lost 2 bases, and 20 bases lay between the germline ends. CDR3 coding DNA: TGTGCCAGCAGCAGAGGGGGATGGCAGGGCGCCACAGATACGCAGTATTTT. It encodes CASSRGGWQGATDTQYF.

In its sample, this clone was seen a few times. This sequence joins TRBV9 and TRBJ1-1, with 7 bases that match TRBD1. In germline, CDR1 is SGDLS, CDR2 YYNGEE. This CDR3 region has 15 residues. V was clipped by 0 bases and J by 8 bases; unmatched bases: 10. In DNA form, the CDR3 reads TGTGCCAGCAGCGTAGGGTCATCCCACAGGGGCGAAGCTTTCTTT. It encodes CASSVGSSHRGEAFF.

This chain joins TRBV20-1 and TRBJ2-7, with TRBD1 as a possible D gene (6 bases). Germline lookup yields CDR1 DFQATT and CDR2 SNEGSKA (reference sequence). The CDR3 covers 11 residues. V was trimmed by 6 bases and J by 3 bases, leaving 9 bases between them. The CDR3 is CSARQVYEQYF. The CDR3 DNA reads as TGCAGTGCCCGACAGGTCTACGAGCAGTACTTC.

Here the CDR3 DNA reads TGTGCCAGCGGGCGGACTCTAGGCAACATTCAGTACTTC. It specifies CASGRTLGNIQYF. The rearrangement uses TRBV6-5 and TRBJ2-4; D perhaps matches TRBD2 (5 bases). This CDR3 region has 13 residues. CDR1 is MNHEY and CDR2 is SVGAGI in the germline V gene. The V end lost 8 bases, the J end lost 7 bases, and 15 bases lay between the germline ends.

The chain combines TRBV5-1 with TRBJ2-5; TRBD2 agrees at 13 bases. Looked up from germline, CDR1 is SGHRS and CDR2 is YFSETQ. The CDR3 consists of 16 residues. V dropped 4 bases and J dropped 5; count of bases not matched to a gene: 8. Written as DNA, the CDR3 is TGCGCCAGCAGCACAGTAGGGACTAGCGGGATGGAGACCCAGTACTTC. This sequence encodes CASSTVGTSGMETQYF.

This chain joins TRBV2 and TRBJ1-6, with D uncertain. The CDR3 is 11 amino acids. V dropped 6 bases and J dropped 7 bases, with 4 bases sitting between them. Germline-derived CDR1 and CDR2 are SNHLY and FYNNEI. The chain's CDR3 is CASRANSPLHF. CDR3 bases: TGTGCCAGCAGGGCAAATTCACCCCTCCACTTT.

The gene calls are TRBV6-6 and TRBJ2-7; D is perhaps TRBD1 (5 bases). There are 15 residues in the CDR3. The V end was cut by 4 bases, the J end by 2 bases, with 15 bases between. CDR1 MNHNY and CDR2 SVGAGI come from the germline V gene (reference sequence). CDR3 nucleotides: TGTGCCAGCAGTTTTACCCTCGAACAGGCCTACGAGCAGTACTTC. Its translation: CASSFTLEQAYEQYF.

The V and J genes are TRBV7-2 and TRBJ2-5; D might be TRBD2 (5 bases). There are 13 residues in the CDR3. CDR1 and CDR2 (germline): SGHTA, FQGNSA. Trimming took off 5 bases at V and 7 bases at J, with 14 bases between the two ends. The CDR3 DNA sequence: TGTGCCAGCAGCCCCGGCGGGTGGACGACCCAGTACTTC. Translated: CASSPGGWTTQYF. The full variable domain, completed using reference TRBV7-2 and TRBJ2-5, is GAGVSQSPSNKVTEKGKDVELRCDPISGHTALYWYRQSLGQGLEFLIYFQGNSAPDKSGLPSDRFSAERTGGSVSTLTIQRTQQEDSAVYLCASSPGGWTTQYFGPGTRLLVL.

About this clone itself: The same CDR3 can be traced to other DNA sequences in this sample. The chain combines TRBV6-2 or TRBV6-3 with TRBJ1-5; no firm D call. The CDR3 extends over 12 amino acids. CDR1 is MNHEY and CDR2 is SVGEGT in the germline V gene. V was cut by 1 base and J by 9 bases, with 7 bases left in between. CDR3 nucleotide sequence: TGTGCCAGCAGTTACTGGGGAGGGCCCCAGCATTTT. It translates to CASSYWGGPQHF.

The rearrangement uses TRBV27 and TRBJ2-7; the match to TRBD2 covers 10 bases. This CDR3 region has 14 residues. CDR1 and CDR2 (germline): MNHEY, SMNVEV (reference sequence). V was clipped by 3 bases and J by 2 bases; unmatched bases: 1. CDR3 loop: CASSFLAGAYEQYF. The CDR3 region has the DNA TGTGCCAGCAGTTTTCTAGCGGGGGCCTACGAGCAGTACTTC.

The chain joins TRBV2 to TRBJ2-1; D gene uncertain. The germline V gene encodes CDR1 SNHLY and CDR2 FYNNEI. The V end lost 8 bases, the J end lost 10 bases, and 18 bases lay between the germline ends. This CDR3 is 13 amino acids long. The CDR3 nucleotides are TGTGCCAGCTTGCCCCGAACGCTCTACGAGCAGTTCTTC. It specifies CASLPRTLYEQFF.

This chain joins TRBV3-1 (or the pseudogene TRBV3-2) and TRBJ2-7, with TRBD2 matching 13 bases. J was trimmed by 3 bases and V by 4 bases; bases with no gene match: 3. This CDR3 spans 15 amino acids. Germline V gene sequence: CDR1 LGHDT, CDR2 YNNKEL (reference sequence). CDR3 region: CASSLGLAGLYEQYF. In DNA, the CDR3 is TGTGCCAGCAGCCTGGGACTAGCGGGACTCTACGAGCAGTACTTC.

This chain connects TRBV7-2 to TRBJ2-5, with 7 bases lining up with TRBD2. After removal of 2 bases from V and 5 bases from J, the junction contained 11 bases not matched to a gene. CDR1 is SGHTA, CDR2 FQGNSA, per germline. The length of the CDR3 is 16 residues. Here the CDR3 DNA reads TGTGCCAGCAGCTTACACCCTCTCGCCGGGGGGGAGACCCAGTACTTC. Translated, it gives CASSLHPLAGGETQYF. The whole variable domain, filled in from reference TRBV7-2 and TRBJ2-5, reads GAGVSQSPSNKVTEKGKDVELRCDPISGHTALYWYRQSLGQGLEFLIYFQGNSAPDKSGLPSDRFSAERTGGSVSTLTIQRTQQEDSAVYLCASSLHPLAGGETQYFGPGTRLLVL.

The chain combines TRBV6-5 with TRBJ2-4; D might be TRBD1 (6 bases). Trimming removed 4 bases from V and 6 bases from J, with 13 bases in between. Germline assignment: CDR1 MNHEY and CDR2 SVGAGI. This CDR3 spans 14 amino acids. The CDR3: CASSSTGTANIQYF. CDR3 sequence (DNA): TGTGCCAGCAGTTCGACAGGCACGGCAAACATTCAGTACTTC.

The chain carries TRBV14 and TRBJ1-2; TRBD1 matches 8 bases. V shed 3 bases, J shed 6 bases, and the junction held 9 bases outside the gene matches. This CDR3 is built from 15 residues. Germline V CDR1 and CDR2: SGHDN, FVKESK. The CDR3 DNA reads TGTGCCAGCAGCCATCGGACAGGGATGTCTCATGGCTACACCTTC. Amino acid sequence: CASSHRTGMSHGYTF.

The J gene is TRBJ2-5, the V gene TRBV5-1; 12 bases are a match to TRBD2. The J segment lost 5 bases and the V segment lost 4 bases, leaving 3 bases of the junction unmatched. The CDR3 sequence is 14 residues long. CDR1 is SGHRS, CDR2 YFSETQ, per germline. CDR3 sequence (DNA): TGCGCCAGCAGCCCAGGGACTAGCGGGGAGACCCAGTACTTC. Protein product: CASSPGTSGETQYF.

The J gene is TRBJ2-7, the V gene TRBV19; D may be TRBD1 (5 bases). The CDR3 is made up of 14 amino acids. The V and J ends lost 3 bases and 0 bases respectively, with 9 bases between them. Germline V gives CDR1 LNHDA, CDR2 SQIVND (reference sequence). CDR3 sequence reads: CASSIDSASYEQYF. The CDR3 bases are TGTGCCAGTAGTATCGACAGTGCCTCCTACGAGCAGTACTTC.

The J gene is TRBJ2-7, the V gene TRBV7-9; 9 nucleotides align to TRBD1. V was pared by 5 bases and J by 0 bases, with 5 bases of the junction left unmatched. Germline V lookup: CDR1 SEHNR, CDR2 FQNEAQ (reference sequence). The CDR3 contains 15 residues. The CDR3 reads CASSDRDRVSYEQYF. The DNA of the CDR3 is TGTGCCAGCAGCGACCGGGACAGGGTCTCCTACGAGCAGTACTTC.

This clone was detected only once. V and J are TRBV5-1 and TRBJ2-2, with 8 positions matching TRBD1. Germline V gives CDR1 SGHRS, CDR2 YFSETQ. V lost 5 bases, J lost 7 bases, and 13 bases stayed unmatched. CDR3 length equals 16 residues. In DNA form, the CDR3 reads TGCGCCAGCAGATCCGCCGGGCAGGGGGCTGTCGGGGAGCTGTTTTTT. Translated: CASRSAGQGAVGELFF.

The genes are TRBV4-3 and TRBJ1-1; no clear D. V was clipped by 0 bases and J by 4 bases, with 6 bases between them. The CDR3 has 13 amino acids. Germline assignment: CDR1 LGHNA and CDR2 YSLEER. The CDR3 is CASSQDRGTEAFF. The CDR3 nucleotides read TGCGCCAGCAGCCAAGATCGCGGCACTGAAGCTTTCTTT.

The chain couples TRBV12-3 or TRBV12-4 to TRBJ1-1; D uncertain. V lost 3 bases and J 5 bases, leaving 4 bases between the germline ends. The CDR3 runs 11 residues. This CDR3 is CASSFRTEAFF. CDR3 nucleotide sequence: TGTGCCAGCAGTTTCCGGACTGAAGCTTTCTTT.

In its sample, this clone was seen a few times. The gene calls are TRBV4-1 and TRBJ2-1; 7 bases fit TRBD2. Germline loops: CDR1 MGHRA, CDR2 YSYEKL. V gave up 0 bases and J gave up 7 bases; unmatched junction bases: 12. This CDR3 comprises 17 residues. CDR3 protein: CASSQERDYIWRNEQFF. The CDR3 DNA sequence: TGCGCCAGCAGCCAAGAACGGGACTATATCTGGAGAAATGAGCAGTTCTTC.